This T cell receptor (beta chain) appears in the sequencing data of a study of graft-versus-host responses after intestinal transplantation. This CDR3 is built from 14 residues. Germline assignment: CDR1 GTSNPN and CDR2 SVGIG (reference sequence). V gave up 0 bases and J gave up 0 bases, with 8 bases separating them. To note about this clone: Its antigen is still unknown.

Assay used: immunoSEQ multiplex PCR; TCRdb lists only in-frame clones, some missing. Of approximately 75,000 clones in the sample, 94% are singletons; the top ten hold over 0.4%. The sequenced sample was unstimulated CD8+ T cells sorted from spleen or lymph node cells, obtained before intestinal transplant. This receptor was identified in a human donor who received an intestinal transplant. The V and J genes are TRBV30 and TRBJ1-1, with D hard to call. The CDR3 spells CAWSVGGLNTEAFF. CDR3 DNA sequence: TGTGCCTGGAGTGTAGGTGGTCTGAACACTGAAGCTTTCTTT.